A selection of T cell receptor beta chains follows, all from one sample in a study of T cell repertoires in cytomegalovirus infection. TCRdb independently ran MiXCR on the reads; one entry per CDR3 protein. The repertoire holds 650,000 to 850,000 distinct CDR3 sequences, with just under 30% as singletons. These receptors have no identified antigens. The sample here was cultured CD8+ T cells from PBMCs, taken from culture after CMV antigen stimulation. All receptors come from a human donor in good health (CMV status not recorded). Some clones in this sample may be carry-over from other donors' samples. The CDR3 runs from the conserved cysteine through the conserved F or W. Each record gives: clone size, V gene, J gene, D gene, CDR3 protein, CDR3 DNA. D genes are given only for firm matches. Clone sizes are given selectively: once, few, many, or a class where the clone is expanded.

size: many; V: TRBV2; J: TRBJ1-5; D: .; CDR3: CASALWQDSNQPQHF; DNA: TGTGCCAGTGCGCTTTGGCAGGACAGCAATCAGCCCCAGCATTTT
size: few; V: TRBV4-1; J: TRBJ2-5; D: .; CDR3: CASSQWDGETQYF; DNA: TGCGCCAGCAGCCAGTGGGACGGGGAGACCCAGTACTTC
size: .; V: TRBV7-2; J: TRBJ2-7; D: TRBD1; CDR3: CPSSSQDRVTYEQYF; DNA: TGTCCCAGCAGCTCGCAGGACAGGGTCACCTACGAGCAGTACTTC
size: many; V: TRBV5-1; J: TRBJ1-4; D: .; CDR3: CASSLYQANEKLFF; DNA: TGCGCCAGCAGCTTGTACCAGGCAAATGAAAAACTGTTTTTT
size: .; V: TRBV4-1; J: TRBJ1-6; D: TRBD1; CDR3: CASSEDRGPNSPLHF; DNA: TGCGCCAGCAGCGAAGACAGGGGGCCGAATTCACCCCTCCACTTT
size: .; V: TRBV18; J: TRBJ2-1; D: TRBD2; CDR3: CASSRGLAGVYNEQFF; DNA: TGTGCCAGCTCACGGGGACTAGCGGGGGTCTACAATGAGCAGTTCTTC
size: .; V: TRBV7-3; J: TRBJ1-6; D: .; CDR3: CASSPDTPYNSPLHF; DNA: TGTGCCAGCAGCCCCGACACTCCCTATAATTCACCCCTCCACTTT
size: .; V: TRBV7-4; J: TRBJ1-5; D: TRBD1; CDR3: CASSRQGERNQPQHF; DNA: TGTGCCAGCAGCCGACAGGGGGAACGCAATCAGCCCCAGCATTTT
size: few; V: TRBV4-1; J: TRBJ1-6; D: TRBD1; CDR3: CASSRDRDHNSPLHF; DNA: TGCGCCAGCTCTCGCGACAGGGACCATAATTCACCCCTCCACTTT
size: .; V: TRBV7-3; J: TRBJ1-2; D: .; CDR3: CASSLTGRGDNYGYTF; DNA: TGTGCCAGCAGCTTAACTGGCAGGGGCGACAACTATGGCTACACCTTC
size: many; V: TRBV27; J: TRBJ1-1; D: .; CDR3: CASSLSGVNTEAFF; DNA: TGTGCCAGCAGTTTATCGGGCGTGAACACTGAAGCTTTCTTT
size: many; V: TRBV7-2; J: TRBJ2-3; D: .; CDR3: CASRIRVYLSTDTQYF; DNA: TGTGCCAGCAGGATCAGGGTTTATCTTTCCACAGATACGCAGTATTTT
size: .; V: TRBV12-3/TRBV12-4; J: TRBJ1-1; D: .; CDR3: CASSFSTEASF; DNA: TGTGCCAGCAGTTTTAGCACTGAAGCTTCCTTT
size: many; V: TRBV7-2; J: TRBJ1-5; D: .; CDR3: CASSLRGNHQPQHF; DNA: TGTGCCAGCAGCTTACGGGGGAACCATCAGCCCCAGCATTTT
size: few; V: TRBV20-1; J: TRBJ2-7; D: .; CDR3: CSAPGGAGVYEQYF; DNA: TGCAGTGCCCCGGGGGGCGCAGGGGTGTACGAGCAGTACTTC
size: many; V: TRBV5-1; J: TRBJ2-7; D: .; CDR3: CASSLPGHGREQYF; DNA: TGCGCCAGCAGCTTACCGGGACATGGTCGGGAGCAGTACTTC
size: .; V: TRBV4-1; J: TRBJ2-2; D: TRBD2; CDR3: CASSQVLAGSGELFF; DNA: TGCGCCAGCAGCCAAGTTCTAGCGGGGTCCGGGGAGCTGTTTTTT
size: few; V: TRBV12-3/TRBV12-4; J: TRBJ1-1; D: .; CDR3: CASSRPGSSEAFF; DNA: TGTGCCAGCAGTCGACCAGGGAGCTCTGAAGCTTTCTTT
size: .; V: TRBV11-2; J: TRBJ2-5; D: TRBD2; CDR3: CASSSTSGGSETQYF; DNA: TGTGCCAGCAGCTCTACTAGCGGGGGAAGCGAGACCCAGTACTTC
size: .; V: TRBV4-1; J: TRBJ2-1; D: .; CDR3: CASSKEGSIHNEQFF; DNA: TGCGCCAGCAGCAAAGAGGGCAGCATACACAATGAGCAGTTCTTC
size: .; V: TRBV2; J: TRBJ2-2; D: .; CDR3: CASLPRGGSTGELFF; DNA: TGTGCCAGCCTTCCTAGGGGGGGTAGCACCGGGGAGCTGTTTTTT
size: .; V: TRBV6-2/TRBV6-3; J: TRBJ1-5; D: .; CDR3: CASSYRGSLNQPQHF; DNA: TGTGCCAGCAGTTATCGGGGGTCGTTGAATCAGCCCCAGCATTTT
size: few; V: TRBV7-9; J: TRBJ2-1; D: .; CDR3: CASSRRSVSEQFF; DNA: TGTGCCAGCAGCCGCAGGAGTGTGTCTGAGCAGTTCTTC
size: few; V: TRBV11-2; J: TRBJ2-1; D: .; CDR3: CASSNPGSNEQFF; DNA: TGTGCCAGCAGCAACCCAGGGTCCAATGAGCAGTTCTTC
size: .; V: TRBV6-2/TRBV6-3; J: TRBJ2-1; D: TRBD2; CDR3: CASRTTTLGGEITWGQFF; DNA: TGTGCCAGCAGGACAACCACCTTGGGGGGGGAAATTACTTGGGGGCAGTTCTTC
size: few; V: TRBV10-3; J: TRBJ2-3; D: .; CDR3: CAILGTDTQYF; DNA: TGTGCCATCCTTGGCACAGATACGCAGTATTTT
size: .; V: TRBV4-1; J: TRBJ2-1; D: .; CDR3: CASSQDPMTELSYNEQFF; DNA: TGCGCCAGCAGCCAAGATCCCATGACAGAACTCTCCTACAATGAGCAGTTCTTC
size: .; V: TRBV12-3/TRBV12-4; J: TRBJ1-2; D: .; CDR3: CASRKSGLNYGYTF; DNA: TGTGCCAGCAGGAAATCGGGACTAAACTATGGCTACACCTTC
size: many; V: TRBV7-9; J: TRBJ2-3; D: .; CDR3: CASSAARSGTDTQYF; DNA: TGTGCCAGCAGCGCCGCCCGGTCCGGCACAGATACGCAGTATTTT
size: .; V: TRBV20-1; J: TRBJ2-1; D: TRBD2; CDR3: CSVKRGGVYNEQFF; DNA: TGCAGTGTTAAGCGGGGGGGGGTTTACAATGAGCAGTTCTTC
size: .; V: TRBV9; J: TRBJ1-1; D: .; CDR3: CASSVVEEYAEAFF; DNA: TGTGCCAGCAGCGTAGTCGAGGAGTACGCTGAAGCTTTCTTT
size: .; V: TRBV6-2/TRBV6-3; J: TRBJ2-3; D: TRBD1; CDR3: CASSYYRGPQGNTDTQYF; DNA: TGTGCCAGCAGTTACTACAGGGGGCCTCAAGGCAACACAGATACGCAGTATTTT
size: once; V: TRBV12-5; J: TRBJ2-1; D: TRBD2; CDR3: CASGFTSGGAGEQFF; DNA: TGTGCTAGTGGTTTCACTAGCGGGGGGGCAGGGGAGCAGTTCTTC
size: .; V: TRBV11-2; J: TRBJ1-1; D: .; CDR3: CASAGGAPEAFF; DNA: TGTGCCAGCGCGGGAGGGGCTCCTGAAGCTTTCTTT
size: .; V: TRBV12-5; J: TRBJ2-1; D: TRBD2; CDR3: CASGFWGGGAEQFF; DNA: TGTGCTAGTGGTTTTTGGGGCGGGGGGGCTGAGCAGTTCTTC
size: .; V: TRBV5-5; J: TRBJ2-7; D: TRBD1; CDR3: CASSATLGQLEQYF; DNA: TGTGCCAGCAGCGCGACGTTGGGACAGCTTGAGCAGTACTTC
size: few; V: TRBV7-9; J: TRBJ1-2; D: TRBD1; CDR3: CASSWTSDRAHGYTF; DNA: TGTGCCAGCAGCTGGACCTCGGACAGGGCACATGGCTACACCTTC
size: few; V: TRBV7-2; J: TRBJ2-1; D: .; CDR3: CASSYGIINEQFF; DNA: TGTGCCAGCAGCTACGGGATAATCAATGAGCAGTTCTTC
size: once; V: TRBV4-1; J: TRBJ2-4; D: .; CDR3: CASSSLLGTAKNIQYF; DNA: TGCGCCAGCAGCTCCTTACTAGGAACCGCCAAAAACATTCAGTACTTC
size: many; V: TRBV6-4; J: TRBJ2-2; D: TRBD1; CDR3: CASSDGQGVNTGELFF; DNA: TGTGCCAGCAGTGACGGACAGGGGGTTAACACCGGGGAGCTGTTTTTT
size: .; V: TRBV9; J: TRBJ2-5; D: TRBD1; CDR3: CASSILGTGEETQYF; DNA: TGTGCCAGCAGCATACTAGGGACAGGGGAAGAGACCCAGTACTTC
size: many; V: TRBV7-8; J: TRBJ1-5; D: .; CDR3: CASSFRPEPQPQHF; DNA: TGTGCCAGCAGCTTTCGACCTGAACCTCAGCCCCAGCATTTT
size: many; V: TRBV7-2; J: TRBJ2-3; D: .; CDR3: CASSLRGGLPFEDTQYF; DNA: TGTGCCAGCAGCTTACGAGGAGGGCTCCCATTTGAGGATACGCAGTATTTT
size: few; V: TRBV6-5; J: TRBJ2-5; D: TRBD2; CDR3: CASSYRLAGGPGETQYF; DNA: TGTGCCAGCAGTTACAGGCTAGCGGGGGGGCCGGGAGAGACCCAGTACTTC
size: .; V: TRBV6-5; J: TRBJ2-2; D: .; CDR3: CASSRPGRELFF; DNA: TGTGCCAGCAGTAGACCCGGGCGGGAGCTGTTTTTT
size: few; V: TRBV6-2/TRBV6-3; J: TRBJ1-1; D: .; CDR3: CASRPFGTYWNTEAFF; DNA: TGTGCCAGCAGACCTTTCGGGACATATTGGAACACTGAAGCTTTCTTT
size: .; V: TRBV10-3; J: TRBJ1-6; D: .; CDR3: CAISESMGIHSPLHF; DNA: TGTGCCATCAGTGAGTCAATGGGGATTCATTCACCCCTCCACTTT
size: few; V: TRBV4-1; J: TRBJ1-5; D: .; CDR3: CASSSTPSHQPQHF; DNA: TGCGCCAGCAGCTCGACTCCGTCCCATCAGCCCCAGCATTTT
size: .; V: TRBV12-3/TRBV12-4; J: TRBJ1-4; D: .; CDR3: CASRYQEKLFF; DNA: TGTGCCAGCAGATACCAAGAAAAACTGTTTTTT
size: once; V: TRBV6-6; J: TRBJ1-5; D: .; CDR3: CASTVGTYQPQHF; DNA: TGTGCCAGCACTGTGGGGACCTATCAGCCCCAGCATTTT
size: few; V: TRBV7-2; J: TRBJ2-1; D: TRBD2; CDR3: CASSFTLFQERENEQFF; DNA: TGTGCCAGCAGCTTTACCCTATTCCAGGAGCGGGAAAATGAGCAGTTCTTC
size: .; V: TRBV5-6; J: TRBJ2-7; D: TRBD1; CDR3: CASSSRLDRVILF; DNA: TGTGCCAGCAGCTCCAGATTGGACAGGGTGATCCTTTTC
size: .; V: TRBV2; J: TRBJ1-2; D: .; CDR3: CASPRQDLYGYTF; DNA: TGTGCCAGCCCAAGACAGGACCTCTATGGCTACACCTTC
size: .; V: TRBV6-2/TRBV6-3; J: TRBJ2-3; D: TRBD2; CDR3: CASASGTTDTQYF; DNA: TGTGCCAGCGCTAGCGGGACCACAGATACGCAGTATTTT
size: .; V: TRBV15; J: TRBJ2-1; D: TRBD1; CDR3: CATSTDRGYVNEQFF; DNA: TGTGCCACCAGCACCGACAGGGGGTATGTCAATGAGCAGTTCTTC